This TCR beta chain is drawn from a study of blood T cell repertoires in COVID-19. The study recruited people aged 18 to 89 years across approximately 25 US areas. Assay: immunoSEQ multiplex PCR; the TCRdb copy retains only in-frame clones and omits some. The profile covers about 150,000 clones, with approximately 80% appearing a single time and 6.2% taken by the ten largest. The CDR3 covers 16 residues. Germline trimming cut 4 bases from V and 4 bases from J; bases unmatched to any gene: 13. Germline assignment: CDR1 SGDLS and CDR2 YYNGEE. The clonotype was recovered from a middle-aged woman who had recovered from COVID-19. V is TRBV9 and J is TRBJ1-1; 7 bases line up with TRBD1. Sequencing input: PBMCs or T cells enriched from blood (not recorded which). Here the CDR3 reads CASSPTTGTVVTEAFF. In DNA, the CDR3 is TGTGCCAGCAGCCCAACTACCGGGACAGTTGTCACTGAAGCTTTCTTT.